One and the same sample provided the 27 T cell receptor beta chains below, sequenced in a study of CD8 T cells in ankylosing spondylitis. TCRdb reprocessed the 5' RACE reads via MiXCR and lists one record per CDR3 protein. The repertoire holds 250,000 to 350,000 distinct CDR3 sequences, roughly 20% seen once, with around 8% in the top ten. Material: blood, either unsorted or a sorted T cell fraction (not recorded which). The receptors were sampled from a male donor with ankylosing spondylitis or in good health (not recorded which).

V is TRBV30 and J is TRBJ1-1, with no clear D. V was shortened by 4 bases and J by 1 base, with 10 bases between the two germline ends. Germline V lookup: CDR1 GTSNPN, CDR2 SVGIG (reference sequence). This CDR3 spans 13 amino acids. In DNA form, the CDR3 reads TGTGCCTGGACCAGGACGGCGAACACTGAAGCTTTCTTT. This gives the protein CAWTRTANTEAFF.

The rearrangement uses TRBV20-1 and TRBJ2-1, with TRBD2 matching 8 bases. The germline gives CDR1 DFQATT, CDR2 SNEGSKA (reference sequence). The CDR3 is 12 residues long. The CDR3 DNA follows: TGCAGCGCCATAGCGGGATTCAATGAGCAGTTCTTC. It specifies CSAIAGFNEQFF.

This clonotype was recorded a few times. V and J are TRBV9 and TRBJ2-1; tentatively, D is TRBD1 (6 bases). Germline CDR1 SGDLS, CDR2 YYNGEE. The germline V and J ends were trimmed by 0 bases and 3 bases, with 10 bases remaining between them. CDR3 size: 15 residues. The CDR3, as DNA: TGTGCCAGCAGCGTAGAGTGGGGGCACTACAATGAGCAGTTCTTC. This codes for CASSVEWGHYNEQFF. The whole variable domain, remainder taken from reference TRBV9 and TRBJ2-1, is DSGVTQTPKHLITATGQRVTLRCSPRSGDLSVYWYQQSLDQGLQFLIQYYNGEERAKGNILERFSAQQFPDLHSELNLSSLELGDSALYFCASSVEWGHYNEQFFGPGTRLTVL.

The chain is built from TRBV27 and TRBJ2-1, with TRBD2 matching over 8 bases. The germline V gene has CDR1 MNHEY and CDR2 SMNVEV (reference sequence). CDR3 size: 13 residues. Trimming took 3 bases from V and 7 from J; bases not matched to a gene: 2. CDR3 loop: CASSLVAGNEQFF. As DNA, the CDR3 is TGTGCCAGCAGTTTGGTAGCGGGAAATGAGCAGTTCTTC.

The chain recombines TRBV12-3 or TRBV12-4 with TRBJ2-1, with D perhaps TRBD2 (5 bases). V dropped 5 bases and J dropped 4 bases, with 9 bases sitting between them. This CDR3 comprises 13 residues. CDR3 in amino acids: CASSMGRYNEQFF. The CDR3 bases are TGTGCCAGCAGTATGGGGAGATACAATGAGCAGTTCTTC.

This sequence joins TRBV5-1 and TRBJ2-7; D possibly matches TRBD1 or TRBD2 (5 bases each). The germline V and J ends were trimmed by 0 bases and 1 base, with 11 bases remaining between them. Germline assignment: CDR1 SGHRS and CDR2 YFSETQ. The CDR3 consists of 15 residues. CDR3 loop: CASSLVGTESYEQYV. In DNA form, the CDR3 reads TGCGCCAGCAGCTTGGTCGGGACGGAATCCTACGAGCAGTACGTC.

This clonotype was observed a few times. The V and J genes are TRBV20-1 and TRBJ2-6; D possibly matches TRBD1 or TRBD2 (5 bases each). Trimming took off 5 bases at V and 1 base at J, with 18 bases between the two ends. CDR1 is DFQATT and CDR2 is SNEGSKA in the germline V gene (reference sequence). The CDR3 is 17 amino acids. The CDR3 region is CSAPPGTDVSGANVLTF. In DNA form, the CDR3 reads TGCAGTGCTCCACCGGGGACGGACGTTTCTGGGGCCAACGTCCTGACTTTC.

The table lists this clonotype with a few counts. The rearrangement links TRBV15 to TRBJ1-1, with D perhaps TRBD1 (6 bases). Looked up from germline, CDR1 is LNHNV and CDR2 is YYDKDF (reference sequence). This CDR3 is 14 amino acids long. The V gene lost 2 bases and the J gene lost 2 bases, with 9 bases spanning the gap. The CDR3 reads CATSRRGINTEAFF. DNA for the CDR3: TGTGCCACCAGCAGAAGGGGGATCAACACTGAAGCTTTCTTT. Full variable domain (outside the CDR3, taken from reference TRBV15 and TRBJ1-1): DAMVIQNPRYQVTQFGKPVTLSCSQTLNHNVMYWYQQKSSQAPKLLFHYYDKDFNNEADTPDNFQSRRPNTSFCFLDIRSPGLGDTAMYLCATSRRGINTEAFFGQGTRLTVV.

The rearrangement joins TRBV28 to TRBJ1-5, with D perhaps matching TRBD1 (6 bases). This CDR3 is built from 15 residues. V was cut by 6 bases and J by 5 bases, with 17 bases left in between. CDR1 MDHEN and CDR2 SYDVKM come from the germline V gene. Here the CDR3 DNA reads TGTGCCAGCAGCCCCCCACAGGGACCTTATCAGCCCCAGCATTTT. It translates to CASSPPQGPYQPQHF.

There are many counts of this clonotype. The chain couples TRBV10-3 to TRBJ2-1, with 7 bases aligning to TRBD2. This CDR3 is 14 amino acids long. Germline lookup yields CDR1 ENHRY and CDR2 SYGVKD. V was clipped by 11 bases and J by 6 bases; unmatched bases: 13. CDR3 loop: CASKEGGPVNEQFF. DNA for the CDR3: TGTGCCTCAAAGGAGGGAGGGCCGGTCAATGAGCAGTTCTTC.

On this clonotype itself: A much larger clone differs by one base, so this may be a read error. The rearrangement uses TRBV9 and TRBJ2-5; D call uncertain. Germline V gives CDR1 SGDLS, CDR2 YYNGEE. The CDR3 is 14 amino acids. CDR3 nucleotides: TGTGCCAGCAGCGTAGCGGCGGTCCAAGAGACCCAGTGCTTC. Encoded protein: CASSVAAVQETQCF.

V and J are TRBV18 and TRBJ1-5; tentatively, D is TRBD1 (5 bases). The germline V gene encodes CDR1 KGHSH and CDR2 LQKENI. There are 14 residues in the CDR3. Trimming removed 2 bases at V and 6 bases at J, with 11 bases between. CDR3 region: CASSPGADPQPQHF. CDR3 nucleotides: TGTGCCAGCTCACCAGGGGCAGACCCTCAGCCCCAGCATTTT.

This clonotype was seen more than once but under ten times. This rearrangement joins TRBV6-5 to TRBJ1-6; no definite D call. CDR3 length: 14 residues. The germline CDR1 and CDR2 sequences are MNHEY and SVGAGI. The V end lost 2 bases, the J end lost 12 bases, and 14 bases lay between the germline ends. As DNA, the CDR3 is TGTGCCAGCAGTTACCAGAATCGGGGTGGACCCCTCCACTTT. It yields the protein CASSYQNRGGPLHF.

This chain joins TRBV20-1 and TRBJ2-2; possible D gene TRBD2, 6 bases. The CDR3 has 14 residues. Trimming pared 6 bases from V and 0 bases from J, leaving 11 bases between. Germline lookup yields CDR1 DFQATT and CDR2 SNEGSKA (reference sequence). For the CDR3, the DNA is TGCAGTGCCACGCGGGGCTCGAACACCGGGGAGCTGTTTTTT. This encodes CSATRGSNTGELFF.

This clonotype was observed a few times. The gene calls are TRBV12-3 or TRBV12-4 and TRBJ1-1; D gene ambiguous. There are 14 residues in the CDR3. V lost 8 bases and J lost 1, with 14 bases in between. The CDR3 coding sequence is TGTGCCAGCTCGTGGGCAAGTAGGAACACTGAAGCTTTCTTT. This gives the protein CASSWASRNTEAFF.

The genes are TRBV12-3 or TRBV12-4 and TRBJ1-6, with D possibly matching TRBD1 (6 bases). This CDR3 comprises 13 residues. The V and J ends lost 5 bases and 9 bases respectively, with 11 bases between them. The CDR3 coding sequence is TGTGCCAGCAGTCCCCAGACAGGTTCACCCCTCCACTTT. Translated, it gives CASSPQTGSPLHF.

The V call is TRBV5-5, the J call TRBJ1-1, with a tentative D call TRBD1 (5 bases). V gave up 3 bases and J gave up 4 bases, with 19 bases separating them. CDR3 length: 16 residues. CDR1 is SGHKS, CDR2 YYEKEE, per germline (reference sequence). The CDR3 spells CASSSDPGSLGTEAFF. Written as DNA, the CDR3 is TGTGCCAGCAGCTCGGATCCAGGGAGTTTAGGCACTGAAGCTTTCTTT.

In its sample, this clonotype was seen a few times. V usage is TRBV10-2 and J usage is TRBJ2-1, with 10 bases aligning to TRBD2. V was pared by 3 bases and J by 9 bases, with 5 bases of the junction left unmatched. The germline gives CDR1 WSHSY, CDR2 SAAADI. CDR3 length equals 14 residues. The CDR3 DNA reads as TGCGCCAGCAGTGACCTAGCGGGAGCTGGTGAGCAGTTCTTC. Protein sequence: CASSDLAGAGEQFF.

In its sample, this clonotype was seen a few times. This chain's CDR3 is CASSSAWTSDTQYF. The DNA for the CDR3 is TGCGCCAGCAGCTCGGCATGGACTTCAGATACGCAGTATTTT. The gene calls are TRBV5-1 and TRBJ2-3, with D possibly TRBD2 on 5 matching bases. Germline-derived CDR1 and CDR2 are SGHRS and YFSETQ. V dropped 3 bases and J dropped 4 bases, with 12 bases sitting between them. The CDR3 contains 14 residues.

The V call is TRBV29-1, the J call TRBJ2-1; 7 nucleotides match TRBD2. Germline V CDR1 and CDR2: SQVTM, ANQGSEA. V trimming: 4 bases; J trimming: 3 bases; junction bases outside the gene matches: 12. This CDR3 is built from 16 residues. CDR3 in amino acids: CSVVVQRGVRYNEQFF. The CDR3 nucleotides read TGCAGCGTTGTGGTCCAGCGGGGTGTACGCTACAATGAGCAGTTCTTC.

The chain couples TRBV30 to TRBJ1-5, with D maybe TRBD1 (6 bases). The CDR3 sequence is 13 residues long. V was shortened by 6 bases and J by 7 bases, with 16 bases between the two germline ends. The V gene's germline CDR1 is GTSNPN and CDR2 SVGIG (reference sequence). The CDR3 DNA sequence: TGTGCCTGTAGTAAGGGGGAGCGACAGCCCCAGCATTTT. Its translation is CACSKGERQPQHF.

This chain links TRBV7-3 with TRBJ2-1, with D unresolved. Deletions cut 5 bases from V and 5 bases from J, with 10 bases between. Germline CDR1 and CDR2: SGHTA and FQGTGA. This CDR3 has 13 amino acids. CDR3 amino acids: CASSPRPNNEQFF. Written as DNA, the CDR3 is TGTGCCAGCAGCCCCCGACCGAACAATGAGCAGTTCTTC.

This clonotype was seen a handful of times. The rearrangement links TRBV29-1 to TRBJ1-2; tentative D call: TRBD1 (5 bases). Germline lookup yields CDR1 SQVTM and CDR2 ANQGSEA. The V gene lost 0 bases and the J gene lost 8 bases, with 16 bases spanning the gap. CDR3 size: 14 residues. CDR3 amino acids: CSVEDRGRALGYTF. The CDR3 nucleotides read TGCAGCGTTGAAGATCGGGGCAGGGCACTCGGCTACACCTTC.

The CDR3: CASSPEGDSGNTIYF. The CDR3 nucleotides read TGTGCCAGCAGCCCCGAGGGGGATTCTGGAAACACCATATATTTT. The rearrangement joins TRBV7-2 to TRBJ1-3; possibly TRBD1 for D (6 bases). The length of the CDR3 is 15 residues. The germline gives CDR1 SGHTA, CDR2 FQGNSA. With 5 bases removed from V and 1 base from J, the gap between germline ends came to 12 bases.

The table lists this clonotype with a few counts. This chain connects TRBV4-2 to TRBJ2-3; D may be TRBD1 or TRBD2 (6 bases each). Per the germline V gene, CDR1 is LGHNA and CDR2 is YNFKEQ. Trimming took 0 bases from V and 4 from J, leaving 20 bases between them. This CDR3 contains 18 residues. The CDR3 sequence is CASSQDSAAGWGPDTQYF. CDR3 sequence (DNA): TGTGCCAGCAGCCAAGATAGTGCGGCGGGGTGGGGGCCAGATACGCAGTATTTT.

This clonotype was observed a few times. The chain links TRBV29-1 to TRBJ2-1; 11 bases fit TRBD2. This CDR3 has 12 residues. Germline CDR1 is SQVTM and CDR2 is ANQGSEA. V shed 7 bases, J shed 7 bases, and the junction held 3 bases outside the gene matches. This CDR3 reads CSGSSGGNEQFF. The CDR3 DNA is TGCAGCGGGTCTAGCGGGGGGAATGAGCAGTTCTTC.

This chain uses TRBV20-1 with TRBJ2-2, with TRBD1 identical over 11 bases. V gave up 5 bases and J gave up 6 bases; unmatched junction bases: 5. From germline, CDR1 is DFQATT and CDR2 SNEGSKA (reference sequence). The CDR3 has 14 residues. This CDR3 reads CSAEDRGRAGELFF. CDR3 bases: TGCAGTGCTGAGGACAGGGGGCGGGCCGGGGAGCTGTTTTTT.